This paragraph covers one T cell receptor (beta chain) sequence. Seattle patient enrollment occurred during active infection, with longitudinal follow-up thereafter. CDR1 is KGHSH, CDR2 LQKENI, per germline. V lost 6 bases and J lost 7; bases outside the gene matches: 8. CDR3 size: 13 residues. In the original processing: Quantification of nucleated cells was approximated via reference gene primer amplification. The data were produced by immunoSEQ multiplex PCR, yet TCRdb's version contains in-frame clones alone and is incomplete. D and trimming come from the DNA, and the V and J calls and clone size come from that table. The sample has 150,000 to 200,000 clones, about four fifths seen once. This sample was included in a study of blood T cell repertoires in COVID-19. The wider study: From T cells, B-cell-depleted T cells, or PBMCs came the material, which was cDNA or gDNA.

The V call is TRBV18, the J call TRBJ1-2; 7 bases agree with TRBD1. The sample was peripheral blood. The TCR originated in a woman in her thirties or forties with COVID-19, enrolled during active disease. The CDR3 reads CASSADRAVGYTF. CDR3 in DNA: TGTGCCAGCTCTGCCGACAGGGCGGTTGGCTACACCTTC. Looking up the rest from reference TRBV18 and TRBJ1-2 gives the full variable domain: NAGVMQNPRHLVRRRGQEARLRCSPMKGHSHVYWYRQLPEEGLKFMVYLQKENIIDESGMPKERFSAEFPKEGPSILRIQQVVRGDSAAYFCASSADRAVGYTFGSGTRLTVV.